The rows below give T cell receptor beta chains drawn from one sample of a study of blood T cell repertoires in COVID-19. Using immunoSEQ multiplex PCR, the repertoire was profiled, and TCRdb retains in-frame clones only, with some absent. The sample has 28,000 or so clones; about 90% are singletons. The sequenced sample was peripheral blood. Source of these receptors: a woman in her 50s with active COVID-19. Each CDR3 is given with its conserved first and last residue. The D gene is left open where the match is weak.

V,D,J,CDR3
TRBV7-2,-,TRBJ1-2,CASSLDRTGGYTF
TRBV2,TRBD1,TRBJ1-1,CASTYRGITEAFF
TRBV6-1,TRBD2,TRBJ2-7,CASSEGLASYEQYF
TRBV19,-,TRBJ1-1,CASIGVTEAFF
TRBV6-5,TRBD1,TRBJ2-4,CASSYRDRLHF
TRBV2,-,TRBJ1-5,CASSESGGGNQPQHF
TRBV7-6,TRBD1,TRBJ1-1,CASSATGGLGTEAFF
TRBV5-1,TRBD1,TRBJ2-3,CASSGTETNTDTQYF
TRBV5-6,-,TRBJ2-7,CASSLVFSEQYF
TRBV28,-,TRBJ2-7,CASRTVSHYEQYF
TRBV5-1,-,TRBJ1-1,CASSLAGQTEAFF
TRBV3-1/TRBV3-2,TRBD1,TRBJ1-3,CASSPGQGKGSGNTIYF
TRBV5-4,-,TRBJ1-6,CASSSFDSPLHF
TRBV10-3,-,TRBJ1-2,CAISQADYGYTF
TRBV6-5,-,TRBJ2-2,CATKPRQVTGELFF
TRBV28,TRBD1,TRBJ1-2,CASSAQPLTGYYGYTF
TRBV5-1,TRBD1,TRBJ2-7,CASSLGPAGGGYEQYF
TRBV13,-,TRBJ2-5,CASSLGGTQETQYF
TRBV7-9,TRBD1,TRBJ2-7,CASSLATGAFLIGEQYF
TRBV4-2,TRBD1,TRBJ2-3,CASSQILGGPTDTQYF
TRBV5-1,TRBD1,TRBJ1-2,CASGQGGRGYTF
TRBV3-1/TRBV3-2,TRBD2,TRBJ2-1,CASSRYFETSGYNEQFF
TRBV28,-,TRBJ1-2,CASTGGDPKGGYTF
TRBV12-5,-,TRBJ2-7,CASGSTTRYEQYF
TRBV5-1,TRBD1,TRBJ1-1,CASSPWDRGYTEAFF
TRBV24-1,-,TRBJ2-2,CATSVRYGTGELFF
TRBV7-3,-,TRBJ2-1,CASSLSGNEQFF
TRBV11-3,-,TRBJ2-5,CASSFSGETQYF
TRBV2,-,TRBJ2-1,CASSEAESRAYNEQFF
TRBV27,-,TRBJ1-1,CASSHRTATEAFF
TRBV7-2,-,TRBJ1-3,CASSLARGSGNTIYF
TRBV19,TRBD1,TRBJ2-1,CASSALGTGSYNEQFF
TRBV6-5,-,TRBJ2-4,CASSNKRGAKNIQYF
TRBV28,TRBD1,TRBJ1-5,CASSDDRENQPQHF
TRBV15,-,TRBJ2-6,CATSGRGISGANVLTF
TRBV27,TRBD1,TRBJ2-1,CASSLEGQNPLYYNEQFF
TRBV5-6,-,TRBJ2-3,CASSHKGSSTQYF
TRBV27,-,TRBJ2-7,CASSPRGATYYEQYF
TRBV7-9,-,TRBJ1-2,CASSLSGGTYGYTF
TRBV7-2,-,TRBJ2-1,CASSLVAENYNEQFF
TRBV11-3,-,TRBJ2-3,CASGSGTDTQYF
TRBV6-5,TRBD2,TRBJ2-7,CASRPGTSVPEQYF
TRBV19,TRBD1,TRBJ2-1,CATKKPGMGDRERDEQFF
TRBV5-5,-,TRBJ2-1,CASSLATRGNEQFF
TRBV5-1,-,TRBJ1-2,CASSSVQGSGYGYTF
TRBV9,-,TRBJ2-2,CASSVGRETNTGELFF
TRBV3-1/TRBV3-2,TRBD1,TRBJ1-6,CASSPTGVNSPLHF
TRBV27,-,TRBJ2-7,CASTPKDRRQQYF
TRBV27,TRBD2,TRBJ2-1,CASTTSGTSGTSYNEQFF
TRBV27,TRBD2,TRBJ2-7,CASSPGLAGAYEQYF
TRBV20-1,TRBD1,TRBJ2-7,CSASSIQGATRLTYEQYF
TRBV5-1,TRBD2,TRBJ2-3,CASRALEREGADTQYF
TRBV24-1,-,TRBJ1-2,CATSDFQTFYGYTF
TRBV24-1,TRBD2,TRBJ2-5,CATSGGVAGAQETQYF
TRBV9,TRBD2,TRBJ2-5,CASSTTGRGETQYF
TRBV28,-,TRBJ1-4,CASSFWGEDNEKLFF
TRBV7-8,TRBD1,TRBJ2-7,CASSFDRGAYEQYF
TRBV11-2,-,TRBJ1-1,CASSLNPPGLMNTEAFF
TRBV29-1,TRBD2,TRBJ2-1,CSVETPGGAGRYNEQFF
TRBV10-3,-,TRBJ2-1,CAISENRVNNEQFF